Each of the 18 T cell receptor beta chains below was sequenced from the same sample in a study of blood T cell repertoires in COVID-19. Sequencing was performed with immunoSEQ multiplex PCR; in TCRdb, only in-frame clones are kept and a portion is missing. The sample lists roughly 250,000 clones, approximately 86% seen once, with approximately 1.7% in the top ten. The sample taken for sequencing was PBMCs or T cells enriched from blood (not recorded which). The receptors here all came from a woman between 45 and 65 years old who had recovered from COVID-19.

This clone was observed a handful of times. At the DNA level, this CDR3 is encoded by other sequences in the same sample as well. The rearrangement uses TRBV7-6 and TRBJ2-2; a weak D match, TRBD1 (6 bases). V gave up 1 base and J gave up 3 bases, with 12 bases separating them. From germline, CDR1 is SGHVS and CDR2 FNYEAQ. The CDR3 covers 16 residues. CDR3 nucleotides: TGTGCCAGCAGCTTAGTCGCAGGGGTTGACACCGGGGAGCTGTTTTTT. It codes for CASSLVAGVDTGELFF.

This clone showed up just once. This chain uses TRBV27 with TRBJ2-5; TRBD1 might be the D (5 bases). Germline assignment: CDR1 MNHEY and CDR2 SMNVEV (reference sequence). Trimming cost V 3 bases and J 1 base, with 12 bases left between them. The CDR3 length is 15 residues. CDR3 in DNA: TGTGCCAGCAGTTTTAATAGGGGCGCCCAAGAGACCCAGTACTTC. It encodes CASSFNRGAQETQYF.

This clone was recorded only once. CDR3 in DNA: TGTGCCAGCAGCTTGCGTCGGGACACTGAAGCTTTCTTT. Its protein product is CASSLRRDTEAFF. The chain has TRBV5-6 and TRBJ1-1; D is ambiguous. CDR1 SGHDT and CDR2 YYEEEE come from the germline V gene. V was pared by 1 base and J by 3 bases, with 7 bases between. This CDR3 is built from 13 residues.

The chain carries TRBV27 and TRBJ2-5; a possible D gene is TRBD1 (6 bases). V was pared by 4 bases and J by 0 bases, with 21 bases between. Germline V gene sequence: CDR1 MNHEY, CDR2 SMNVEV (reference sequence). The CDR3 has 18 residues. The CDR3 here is CASSSTPGTHRHQETQYF. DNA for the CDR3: TGTGCCAGCAGTTCGACTCCCGGGACACATAGACACCAAGAGACCCAGTACTTC.

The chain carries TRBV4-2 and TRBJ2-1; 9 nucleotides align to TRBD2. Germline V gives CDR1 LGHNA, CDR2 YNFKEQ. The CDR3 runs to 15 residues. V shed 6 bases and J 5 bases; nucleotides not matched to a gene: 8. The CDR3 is CASRSAGGPDNEQFF. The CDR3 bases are TGTGCCAGCAGGTCCGCGGGAGGGCCTGACAATGAGCAGTTCTTC.

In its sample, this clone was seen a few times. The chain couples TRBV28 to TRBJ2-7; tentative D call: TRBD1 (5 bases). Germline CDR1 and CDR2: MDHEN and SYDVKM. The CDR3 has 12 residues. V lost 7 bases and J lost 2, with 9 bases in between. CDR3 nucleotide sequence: TGTGCCAGCACTGCAGGGACCTACGAGCAGTACTTC. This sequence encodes CASTAGTYEQYF.

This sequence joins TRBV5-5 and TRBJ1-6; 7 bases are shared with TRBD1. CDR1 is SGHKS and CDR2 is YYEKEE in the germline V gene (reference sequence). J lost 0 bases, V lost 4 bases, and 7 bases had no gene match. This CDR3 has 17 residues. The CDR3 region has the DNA TGTGCCAGCAGCCCAATCAGGGGGAGCTCCTATAATTCACCCCTCCACTTT. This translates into CASSPIRGSSYNSPLHF.

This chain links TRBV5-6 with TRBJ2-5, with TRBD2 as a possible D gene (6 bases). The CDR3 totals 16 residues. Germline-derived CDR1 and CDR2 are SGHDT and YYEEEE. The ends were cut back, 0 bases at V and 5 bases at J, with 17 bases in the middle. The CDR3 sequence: CASSLASLSGWETQYF. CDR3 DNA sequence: TGTGCCAGCAGCTTGGCGTCCCTTAGCGGTTGGGAGACCCAGTACTTC.

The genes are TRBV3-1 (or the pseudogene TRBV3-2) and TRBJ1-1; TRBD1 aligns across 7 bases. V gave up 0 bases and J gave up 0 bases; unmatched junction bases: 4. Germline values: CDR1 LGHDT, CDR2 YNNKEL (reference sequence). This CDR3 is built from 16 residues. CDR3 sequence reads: CASSQDWTGVNTEAFF. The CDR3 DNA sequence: TGTGCCAGCAGCCAAGATTGGACAGGTGTGAACACTGAAGCTTTCTTT.

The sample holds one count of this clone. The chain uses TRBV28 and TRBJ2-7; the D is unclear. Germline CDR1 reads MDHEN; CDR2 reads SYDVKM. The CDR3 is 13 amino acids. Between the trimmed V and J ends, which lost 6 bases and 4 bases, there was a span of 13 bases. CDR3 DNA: TGTGCCAGCAGCCCCACTACCACTTACGAGCAGTACTTC. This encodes CASSPTTTYEQYF.

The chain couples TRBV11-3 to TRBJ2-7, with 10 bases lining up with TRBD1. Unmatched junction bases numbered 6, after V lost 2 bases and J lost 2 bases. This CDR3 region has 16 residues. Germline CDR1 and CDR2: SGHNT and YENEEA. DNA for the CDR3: TGTGCCAGCAGCTTACCGGGACAGGGGAATACCTACGAGCAGTACTTC. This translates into CASSLPGQGNTYEQYF.

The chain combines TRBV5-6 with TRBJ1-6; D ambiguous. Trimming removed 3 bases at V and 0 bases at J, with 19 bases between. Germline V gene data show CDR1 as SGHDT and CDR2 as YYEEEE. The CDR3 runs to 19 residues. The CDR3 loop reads CASSYITLSPSSYNSPLHF. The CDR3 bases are TGTGCCAGCAGCTACATTACATTGTCACCAAGCTCCTATAATTCACCCCTCCACTTT.

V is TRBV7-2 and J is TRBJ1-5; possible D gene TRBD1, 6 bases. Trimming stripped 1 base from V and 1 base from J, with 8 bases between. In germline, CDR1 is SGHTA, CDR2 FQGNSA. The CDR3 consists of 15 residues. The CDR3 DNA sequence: TGTGCCAGCAGCTTAGGCGACAGGAGCAATCAGCCCCAGCATTTT. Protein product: CASSLGDRSNQPQHF.

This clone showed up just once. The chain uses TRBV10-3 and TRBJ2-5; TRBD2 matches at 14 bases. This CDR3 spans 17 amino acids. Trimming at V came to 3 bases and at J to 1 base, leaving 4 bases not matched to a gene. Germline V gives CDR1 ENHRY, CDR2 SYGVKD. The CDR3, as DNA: TGTGCCATCAGTGATCTAGGACTAGCGGGAGGCCAAGAGACCCAGTACTTC. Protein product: CAISDLGLAGGQETQYF.

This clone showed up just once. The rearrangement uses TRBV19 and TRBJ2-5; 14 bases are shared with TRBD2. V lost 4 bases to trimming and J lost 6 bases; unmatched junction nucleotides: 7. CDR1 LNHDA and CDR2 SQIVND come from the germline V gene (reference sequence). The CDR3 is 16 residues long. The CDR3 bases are TGTGCCAGTAGTAAAGGGACTAGCGGGAGCTCGAAGACCCAGTACTTC. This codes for CASSKGTSGSSKTQYF.

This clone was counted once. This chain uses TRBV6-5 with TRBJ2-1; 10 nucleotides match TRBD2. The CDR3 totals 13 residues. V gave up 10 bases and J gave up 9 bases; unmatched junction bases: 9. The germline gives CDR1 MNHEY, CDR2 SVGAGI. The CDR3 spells CATTGLAGVEQFF. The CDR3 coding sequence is TGTGCCACCACGGGGCTAGCGGGAGTTGAGCAGTTCTTC.

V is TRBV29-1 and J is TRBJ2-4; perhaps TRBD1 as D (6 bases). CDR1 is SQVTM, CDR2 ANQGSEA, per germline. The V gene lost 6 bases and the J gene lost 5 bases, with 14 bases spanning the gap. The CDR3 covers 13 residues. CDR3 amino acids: CSVRGGAQNIQYF. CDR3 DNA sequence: TGCAGCGTCCGTGGGGGCGCGCAAAACATTCAGTACTTC.

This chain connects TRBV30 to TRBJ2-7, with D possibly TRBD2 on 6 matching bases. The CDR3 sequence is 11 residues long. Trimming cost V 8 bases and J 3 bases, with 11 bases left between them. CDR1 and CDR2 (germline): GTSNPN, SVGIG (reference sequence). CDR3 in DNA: TGTGCCCGCGGGACGGACTACGAGCAGTACTTC. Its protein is CARGTDYEQYF. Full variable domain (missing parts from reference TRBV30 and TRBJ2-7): SQTIHQWPATLVQPVGSPLSLECTVEGTSNPNLYWYRQAAGRGLQLLFYSVGIGQISSEVPQNLSASRPQDRQFILSSKKLLLSDSGFYLCARGTDYEQYFGPGTRLTVT.